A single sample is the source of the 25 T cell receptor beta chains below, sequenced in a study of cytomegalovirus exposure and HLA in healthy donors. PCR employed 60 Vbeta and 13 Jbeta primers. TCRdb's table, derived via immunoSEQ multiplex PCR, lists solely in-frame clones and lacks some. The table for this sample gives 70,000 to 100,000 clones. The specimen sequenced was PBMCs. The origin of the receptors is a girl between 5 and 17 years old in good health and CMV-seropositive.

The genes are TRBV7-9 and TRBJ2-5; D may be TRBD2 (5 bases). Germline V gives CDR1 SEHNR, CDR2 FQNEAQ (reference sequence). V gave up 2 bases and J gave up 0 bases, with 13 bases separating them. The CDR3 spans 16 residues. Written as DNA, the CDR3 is TGTGCCAGCAGCTTAAGCGGCGTGACGTACCAAGAGACCCAGTACTTC. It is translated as CASSLSGVTYQETQYF. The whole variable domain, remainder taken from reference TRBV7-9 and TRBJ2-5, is DTGVSQNPRHKITKRGQNVTFRCDPISEHNRLYWYRQTLGQGPEFLTYFQNEAQLEKSRLLSDRFSAERPKGSFSTLEIQRTEQGDSAMYLCASSLSGVTYQETQYFGPGTRLLVL.

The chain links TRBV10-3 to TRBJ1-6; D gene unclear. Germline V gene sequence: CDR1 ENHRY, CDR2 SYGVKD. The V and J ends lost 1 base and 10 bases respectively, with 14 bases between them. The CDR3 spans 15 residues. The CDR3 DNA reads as TGTGCCATCAGTGAGTGGGCAACGCCGGGGTCACCCCTCCACTTT. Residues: CAISEWATPGSPLHF.

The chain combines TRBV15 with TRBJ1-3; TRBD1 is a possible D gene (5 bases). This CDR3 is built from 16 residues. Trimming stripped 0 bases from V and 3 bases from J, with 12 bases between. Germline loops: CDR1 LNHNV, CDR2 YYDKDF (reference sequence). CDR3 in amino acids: CATSREPGMNGNTIYF. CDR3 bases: TGTGCCACCAGCAGAGAGCCAGGGATGAATGGAAACACCATATATTTT.

CDR3 region: CASSLRAGGDSYEQYF. The CDR3 nucleotides are TGTGCCAGCAGCTTACGGGCGGGGGGAGATTCCTACGAGCAGTACTTC. The chain recombines TRBV7-6 with TRBJ2-7; the match to TRBD2 covers 8 bases. With 2 bases clipped from V and 1 base from J, the junction kept 7 bases outside the gene matches. Germline assignment: CDR1 SGHVS and CDR2 FNYEAQ. The CDR3 spans 16 residues.

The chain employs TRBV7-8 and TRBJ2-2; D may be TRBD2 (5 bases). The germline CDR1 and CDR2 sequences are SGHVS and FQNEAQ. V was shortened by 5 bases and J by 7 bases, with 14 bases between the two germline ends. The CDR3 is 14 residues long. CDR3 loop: CASSRPTSSGELFF. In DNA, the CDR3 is TGTGCCAGCAGCAGGCCTACTAGTAGCGGGGAGCTGTTTTTT. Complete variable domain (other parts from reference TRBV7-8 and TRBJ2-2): GAGVSQSPRYKVAKRGQDVALRCDPISGHVSLFWYQQALGQGPEFLTYFQNEAQLDKSGLPSDRFFAERPEGSVSTLKIQRTQQEDSAVYLCASSRPTSSGELFFGEGSRLTVL.

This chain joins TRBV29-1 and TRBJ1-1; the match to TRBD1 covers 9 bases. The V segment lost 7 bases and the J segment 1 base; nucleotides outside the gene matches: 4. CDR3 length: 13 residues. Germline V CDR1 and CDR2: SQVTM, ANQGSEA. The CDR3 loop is CSGQTGGNTEAFF. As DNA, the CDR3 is TGCAGCGGCCAGACAGGGGGGAACACTGAAGCTTTCTTT.

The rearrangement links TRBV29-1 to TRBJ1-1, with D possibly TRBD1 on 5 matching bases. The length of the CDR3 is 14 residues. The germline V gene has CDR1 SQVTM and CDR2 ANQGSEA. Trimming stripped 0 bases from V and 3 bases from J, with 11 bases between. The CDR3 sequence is CSVEEEEGYTEAFF. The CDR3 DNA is TGCAGCGTTGAAGAGGAGGAGGGGTACACTGAAGCTTTCTTT.

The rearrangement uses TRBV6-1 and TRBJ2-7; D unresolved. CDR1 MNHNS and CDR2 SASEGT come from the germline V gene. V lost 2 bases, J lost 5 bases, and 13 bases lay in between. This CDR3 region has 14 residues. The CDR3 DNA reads TGTGCCAGCAGTGAAATGCACAGTATGGACGAGCAGTACTTC. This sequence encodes CASSEMHSMDEQYF.

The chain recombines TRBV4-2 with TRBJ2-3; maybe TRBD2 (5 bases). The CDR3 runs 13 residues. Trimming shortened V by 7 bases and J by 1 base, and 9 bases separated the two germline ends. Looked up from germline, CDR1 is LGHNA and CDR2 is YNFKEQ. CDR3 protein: CASTFGGTDTQYF. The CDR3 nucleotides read TGTGCCAGCACCTTCGGGGGCACAGATACGCAGTATTTT.

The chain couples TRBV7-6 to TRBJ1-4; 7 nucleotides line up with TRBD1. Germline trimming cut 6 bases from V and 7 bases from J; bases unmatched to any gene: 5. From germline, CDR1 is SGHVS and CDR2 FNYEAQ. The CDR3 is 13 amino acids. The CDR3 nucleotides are TGTGCCAGCAGGACAGGGAGTGGTGAAAAACTGTTTTTT. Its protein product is CASRTGSGEKLFF.

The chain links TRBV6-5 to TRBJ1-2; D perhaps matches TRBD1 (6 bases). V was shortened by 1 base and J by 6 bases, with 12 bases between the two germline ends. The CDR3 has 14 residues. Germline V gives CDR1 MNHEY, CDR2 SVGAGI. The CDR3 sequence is CASSYLQGRDGYTF. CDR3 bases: TGTGCCAGCAGTTACTTACAGGGTCGCGATGGCTACACCTTC.

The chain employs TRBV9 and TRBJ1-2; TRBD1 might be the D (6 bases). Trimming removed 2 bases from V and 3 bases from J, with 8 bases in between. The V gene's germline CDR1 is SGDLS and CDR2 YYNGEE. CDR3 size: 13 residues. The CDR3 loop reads CASSVQGYYGYTF. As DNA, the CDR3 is TGTGCCAGCAGCGTTCAGGGGTACTATGGCTACACCTTC. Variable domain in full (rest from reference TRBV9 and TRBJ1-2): DSGVTQTPKHLITATGQRVTLRCSPRSGDLSVYWYQQSLDQGLQFLIQYYNGEERAKGNILERFSAQQFPDLHSELNLSSLELGDSALYFCASSVQGYYGYTFGSGTRLTVV.

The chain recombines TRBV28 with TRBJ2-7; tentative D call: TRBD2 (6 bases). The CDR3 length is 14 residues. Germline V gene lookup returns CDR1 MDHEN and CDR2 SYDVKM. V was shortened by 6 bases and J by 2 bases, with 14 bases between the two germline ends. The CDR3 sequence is CASSPGLVAYEQYV. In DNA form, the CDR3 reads TGTGCCAGCAGCCCGGGACTTGTCGCCTACGAGCAGTACGTC.

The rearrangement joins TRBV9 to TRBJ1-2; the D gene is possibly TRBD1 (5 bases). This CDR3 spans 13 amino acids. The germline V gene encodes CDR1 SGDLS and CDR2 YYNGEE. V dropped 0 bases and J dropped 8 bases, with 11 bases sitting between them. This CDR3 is CASSVVAGRGYTF. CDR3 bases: TGTGCCAGCAGCGTAGTTGCAGGGAGGGGCTACACCTTC.

This chain's CDR3 is CASSGGASGGIQETQYF. In DNA, the CDR3 is TGTGCCAGCAGCGGAGGCGCTAGCGGGGGGATCCAAGAGACCCAGTACTTC. This sequence joins TRBV9 and TRBJ2-5; 11 bases line up with TRBD2. CDR3 size: 17 residues. Germline trimming cut 3 bases from V and 1 base from J; bases unmatched to any gene: 8. Germline assignment: CDR1 SGDLS and CDR2 YYNGEE.

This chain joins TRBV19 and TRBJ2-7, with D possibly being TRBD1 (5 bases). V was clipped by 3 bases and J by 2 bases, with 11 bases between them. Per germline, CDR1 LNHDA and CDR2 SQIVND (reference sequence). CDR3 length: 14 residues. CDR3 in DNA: TGTGCCAGTAGTATGGGCGACAGCGCCTACGAGCAGTACGTC. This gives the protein CASSMGDSAYEQYV.

The CDR3 sequence is CASSLQGNTEAFF. DNA of the CDR3: TGTGCCAGCAGTCTACAGGGAAACACTGAAGCTTTCTTT. The chain couples TRBV28 to TRBJ1-1; D possibly corresponds to TRBD1 (6 bases). Trimming left V 5 bases short and J 2 bases short, with 9 bases between. Per the germline V gene, CDR1 is MDHEN and CDR2 is SYDVKM. CDR3 size: 13 residues.

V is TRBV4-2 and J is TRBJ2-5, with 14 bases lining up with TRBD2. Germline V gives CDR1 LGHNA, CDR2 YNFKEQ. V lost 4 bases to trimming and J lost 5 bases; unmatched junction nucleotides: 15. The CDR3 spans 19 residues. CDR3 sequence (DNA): TGTGCCAGCAGCCCATCTCCCGGGACTAGCGGGGGTTTGGTTGAGACCCAGTACTTC. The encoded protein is CASSPSPGTSGGLVETQYF.

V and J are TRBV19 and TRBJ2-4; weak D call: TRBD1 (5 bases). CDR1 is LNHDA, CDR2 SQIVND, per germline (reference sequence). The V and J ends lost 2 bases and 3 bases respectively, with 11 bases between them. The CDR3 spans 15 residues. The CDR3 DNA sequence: TGTGCCAGTAGTATATCAGGGTTGGTCAAAAACATTCAGTACTTC. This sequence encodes CASSISGLVKNIQYF.

CDR3 coding DNA: TGTGCCAGCAGCGTAGCTACAGGGCAGTTGAACACTGAAGCTTTCTTT. It yields the protein CASSVATGQLNTEAFF. The chain couples TRBV9 to TRBJ1-1; D might be TRBD1 (6 bases). This CDR3 has 16 amino acids. CDR1 and CDR2 (germline): SGDLS, YYNGEE. V lost 0 bases, J lost 0 bases, and 12 bases lay in between.

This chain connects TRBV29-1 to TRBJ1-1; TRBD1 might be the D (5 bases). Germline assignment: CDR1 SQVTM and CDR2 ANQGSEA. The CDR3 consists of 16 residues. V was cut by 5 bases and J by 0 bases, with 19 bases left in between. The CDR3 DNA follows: TGCAGCGTTAACCATATGGGACTGCACATGAACACTGAAGCTTTCTTT. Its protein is CSVNHMGLHMNTEAFF.

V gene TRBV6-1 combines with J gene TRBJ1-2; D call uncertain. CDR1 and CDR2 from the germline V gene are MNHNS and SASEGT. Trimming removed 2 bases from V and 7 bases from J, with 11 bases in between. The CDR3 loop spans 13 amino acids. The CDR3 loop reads CASSERVDAGYTF. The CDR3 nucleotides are TGTGCCAGCAGTGAACGGGTCGATGCTGGCTACACCTTC.

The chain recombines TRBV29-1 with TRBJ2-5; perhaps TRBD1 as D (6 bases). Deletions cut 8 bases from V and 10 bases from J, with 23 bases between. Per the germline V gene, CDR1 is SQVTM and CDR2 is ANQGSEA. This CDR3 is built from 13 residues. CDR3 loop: CSYEKLSQGNQYF. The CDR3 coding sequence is TGCAGCTATGAGAAACTATCCCAGGGGAACCAGTACTTC.

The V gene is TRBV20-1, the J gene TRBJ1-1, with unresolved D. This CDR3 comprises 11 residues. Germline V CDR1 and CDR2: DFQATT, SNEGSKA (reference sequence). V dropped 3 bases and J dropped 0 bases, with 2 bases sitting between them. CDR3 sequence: CSASLNTEAFF. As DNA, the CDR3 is TGCAGTGCTAGCTTGAACACTGAAGCTTTCTTT.

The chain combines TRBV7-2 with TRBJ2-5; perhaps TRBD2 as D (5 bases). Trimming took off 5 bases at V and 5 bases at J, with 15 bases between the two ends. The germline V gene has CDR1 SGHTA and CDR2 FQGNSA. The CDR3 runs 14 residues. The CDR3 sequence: CASSPGSEVETQYF. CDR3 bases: TGTGCCAGCAGCCCCGGGTCGGAGGTGGAGACCCAGTACTTC.